This TCR beta chain stems from a study of regulatory T cells in long-lasting Graves disease. According to the study, TCR beta libraries were built with iRepertoire HTBI primers and CDR3-region Arm-PCR. TCRdb reprocessed the multiplex PCR reads with MiXCR, giving one entry per CDR3 protein. This sample has more than 450,000 distinct CDR3 sequences; 12% occur once, and the top ten carry about 8.3%. The CDR3 is made up of 14 amino acids. Germline CDR1 and CDR2: MNHNS and SASEGT. The V gene lost 8 bases and the J gene lost 0 bases, with 8 bases spanning the gap. This clonotype was seen only a few times. Time point: newly diagnosed GD, antithyroid drugs for less than 3 months. Extracted PBMC RNA gave rise to the TCR library. The same data also contributed to another study, on T cells in Graves' hyperthyroidism and ophthalmopathy. From that study: Clinical symptoms, serum thyroxine and TRAb, thyroid ultrasound and orbital computed tomography together formed the diagnostic basis.

V gene TRBV6-1 combines with J gene TRBJ1-6; perhaps TRBD1 as D (6 bases). The sequenced sample was peripheral blood mononuclear cells (PBMCs), obtained at new diagnosis, from a patient treated with antithyroid drugs. The clonotype was recovered from a young woman with Graves disease. The CDR3 DNA reads TGTGCCAGCGCAGGGGTCTCCTATAATTCACCCCTCCACTTT. Encoded protein: CASAGVSYNSPLHF.